This is a list of T cell receptor beta chains from one sample in a study of T cells after yellow fever vaccination. MiXCR was run by TCRdb on the 5' RACE reads, yielding one entry per CDR3 protein. The top ten hold around a quarter of the sample, which has 25,000 to 30,000 distinct CDR3 sequences, roughly 5.9% seen once. The material was PBMCs, either bulk or a sorted T-cell subset (CD4+, CD8+, memory, or dextramer-sorted; not recorded which), obtained on the day of the yellow fever booster vaccination. These receptor sequences come from a young man who received the YFV17D yellow fever vaccine. Each CDR3 is given with its conserved first and last residue. D genes are given only for firm matches. Clone size is shown for a subset of rows, as once, few, many or a class of expanded clone.

few | TRBJ2-7 | TRBD2 | TRBV7-2 | TGTGCCAGCAGCTTCCTCGGGAGGCCCGCCTACGAGCAGTACTTC | CASSFLGRPAYEQYF
many | TRBJ2-1 | - | TRBV11-2 | TGTGCCAGCAGCTCCTCTCACCGGGTAACTGAGCAGTTCTTC | CASSSSHRVTEQFF
few | TRBJ1-2 | - | TRBV6-5 | TGTGCCAGCAGTTACTCGGGAACGAAGCCGGCGGGGTACACCTTC | CASSYSGTKPAGYTF
many | TRBJ1-6 | - | TRBV27 | TGTGCCAGCAGTTTATCGGCAGCAGCTAATTCACCCCTCCACTTT | CASSLSAAANSPLHF
many | TRBJ1-1 | - | TRBV21-1 | TGTGCCAGCAGCAAACCCGAACAGGATCGGAACACTGAAGCTTTCTTT | CASSKPEQDRNTEAFF
many | TRBJ2-7 | TRBD2 | TRBV7-6 | TGTGCCAGCAGCTTAGCGACTAGCGGCAAAAGTGGGGACGAGCAGTACTTC | CASSLATSGKSGDEQYF
many | TRBJ2-5 | - | TRBV20-1 | TGCAGTGCTAGAGATCTCAGGGGATCAGGAGTGACCCAGTACTTC | CSARDLRGSGVTQYF
many | TRBJ2-2 | - | TRBV30 | TGTGCCTGGAGGGATAAGACTACCCTGACCGGGGAGCTGTTTTTT | CAWRDKTTLTGELFF
many | TRBJ2-4 | - | TRBV12-3/TRBV12-4 | TGTGCCAGCAGGGACAACGCCAAAAACATTCAGTACTTC | CASRDNAKNIQYF
many | TRBJ2-7 | - | TRBV20-1 | TGCAGTGCTGTCAATTCTGCCGGGCCGTACTTC | CSAVNSAGPYF
few | TRBJ2-5 | TRBD1 | TRBV9 | TGTGCCAGCAGCCTCGACAGGGAACCGGGGGAGACCCAGTACTTC | CASSLDREPGETQYF
- | TRBJ2-7 | TRBD2 | TRBV7-9 | TGTGCCAGCAGCTTAGCACTAGCGGCTACGCAGCAGTACTTC | CASSLALAATQQYF
- | TRBJ1-6 | - | TRBV7-8 | TGTGCCAGCAGCTTACAGCCCGGATTGAAGGCATCACCCCTCCACTTT | CASSLQPGLKASPLHF
many | TRBJ2-1 | - | TRBV19 | TGTGCCAGTGCTCCTCCGGGGTCCTACAATGAGCAGTTCTTC | CASAPPGSYNEQFF
- | TRBJ2-3 | - | TRBV20-1 | TGCAGTGCGCCTTCGGGAGATACGCAGTATTTT | CSAPSGDTQYF
few | TRBJ2-1 | - | TRBV20-1 | TGCAGTGCTAGACCCTTAGGGGTGAGCTCCTACAATGAGCAGTTCTTC | CSARPLGVSSYNEQFF
many | TRBJ1-4 | TRBD1 | TRBV20-1 | TGCAGTGCTAGAGATCAGGGGGGTGAAAAACTGTTTTTT | CSARDQGGEKLFF
- | TRBJ2-1 | TRBD2 | TRBV9 | TGTGCCAGCAGCGTAGAGAGGGAACTAGCGGGAGTAGTGGAGCAGTTCTTC | CASSVERELAGVVEQFF